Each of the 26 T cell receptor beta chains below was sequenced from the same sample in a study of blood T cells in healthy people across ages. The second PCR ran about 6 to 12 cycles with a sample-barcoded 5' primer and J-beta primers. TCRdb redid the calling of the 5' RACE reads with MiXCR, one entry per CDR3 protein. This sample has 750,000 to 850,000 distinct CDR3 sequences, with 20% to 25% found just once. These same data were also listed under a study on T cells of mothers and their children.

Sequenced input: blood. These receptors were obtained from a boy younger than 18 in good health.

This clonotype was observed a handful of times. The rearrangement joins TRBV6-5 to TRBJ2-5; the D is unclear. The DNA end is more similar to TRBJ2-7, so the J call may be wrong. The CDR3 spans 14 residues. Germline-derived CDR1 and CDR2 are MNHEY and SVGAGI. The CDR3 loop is CASSSSRRAYEQYF. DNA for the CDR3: TGTGCCAGCAGTTCCTCTCGGCGCGCCTACGAGCAGTACTTC.

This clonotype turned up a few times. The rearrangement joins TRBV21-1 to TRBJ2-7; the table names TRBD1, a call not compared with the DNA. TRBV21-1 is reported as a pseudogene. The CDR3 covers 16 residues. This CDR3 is CASSKVRTGLSYEQYF. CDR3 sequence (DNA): TGTGCCAGCAGCAAAGTAAGGACAGGCCTCTCCTACGAGCAGTACTTC.

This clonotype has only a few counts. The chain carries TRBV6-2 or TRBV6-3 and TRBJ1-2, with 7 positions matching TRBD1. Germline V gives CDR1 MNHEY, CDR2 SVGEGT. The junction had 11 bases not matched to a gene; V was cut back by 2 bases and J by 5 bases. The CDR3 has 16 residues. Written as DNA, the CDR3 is TGTGCCAGCAGTTACCCATTGGGGACAGCGCTTTATGGCTACACCTTC. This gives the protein CASSYPLGTALYGYTF.

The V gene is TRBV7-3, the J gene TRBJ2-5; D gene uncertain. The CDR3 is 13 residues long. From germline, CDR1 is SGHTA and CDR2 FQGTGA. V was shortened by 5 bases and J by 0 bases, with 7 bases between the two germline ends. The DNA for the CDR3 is TGTGCCAGCAGCGCATACGACCAAGAGACCCAGTACTTC. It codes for CASSAYDQETQYF.

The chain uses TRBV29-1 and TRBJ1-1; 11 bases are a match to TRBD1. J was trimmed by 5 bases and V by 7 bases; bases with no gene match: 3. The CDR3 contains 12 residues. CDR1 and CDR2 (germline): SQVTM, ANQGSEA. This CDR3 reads CSARDRGTEAFF. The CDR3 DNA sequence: TGCAGCGCCAGGGACAGGGGGACTGAAGCTTTCTTT. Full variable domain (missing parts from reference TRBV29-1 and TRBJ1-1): SAVISQKPSRDICQRGTSLTIQCQVDSQVTMMFWYRQQPGQSLTLIATANQGSEATYESGFVIDKFPISRPNLTFSTLTVSNMSPEDSSIYLCSARDRGTEAFFGQGTRLTVV.

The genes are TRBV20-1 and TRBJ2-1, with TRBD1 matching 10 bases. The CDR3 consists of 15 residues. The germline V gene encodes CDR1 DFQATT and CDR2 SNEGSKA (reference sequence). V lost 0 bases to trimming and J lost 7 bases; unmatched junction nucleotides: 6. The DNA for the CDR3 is TGCAGTGCTAGAGATGGCGGGACAGGGGTTAATGAGCAGTTCTTC. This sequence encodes CSARDGGTGVNEQFF.

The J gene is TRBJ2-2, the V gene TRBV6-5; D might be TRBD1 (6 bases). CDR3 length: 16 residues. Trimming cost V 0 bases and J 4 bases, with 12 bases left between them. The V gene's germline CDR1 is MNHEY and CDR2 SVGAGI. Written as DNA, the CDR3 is TGTGCCAGCAGTTACTCAGGACGCAGGGGCACCGGGGAGCTGTTTTTT. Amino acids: CASSYSGRRGTGELFF.

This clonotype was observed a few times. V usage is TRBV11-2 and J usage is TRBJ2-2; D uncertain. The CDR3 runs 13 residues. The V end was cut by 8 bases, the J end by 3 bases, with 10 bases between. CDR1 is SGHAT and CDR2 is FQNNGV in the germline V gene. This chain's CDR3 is CASGLRDTGELFF. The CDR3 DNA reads TGTGCCAGCGGGCTCCGGGACACCGGGGAGCTGTTTTTT.

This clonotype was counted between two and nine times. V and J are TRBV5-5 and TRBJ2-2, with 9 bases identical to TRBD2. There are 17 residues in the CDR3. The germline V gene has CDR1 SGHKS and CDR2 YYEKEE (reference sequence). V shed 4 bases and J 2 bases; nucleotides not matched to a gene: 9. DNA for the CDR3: TGTGCCAGCAGCCGACATCCTAGCGGGATAAACACCGGGGAGCTGTTTTTT. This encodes CASSRHPSGINTGELFF.

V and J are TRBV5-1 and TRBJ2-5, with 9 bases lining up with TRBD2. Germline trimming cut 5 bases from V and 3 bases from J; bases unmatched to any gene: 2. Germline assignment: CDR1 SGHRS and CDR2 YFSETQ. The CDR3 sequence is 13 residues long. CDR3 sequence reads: CASSVAGEETQYF. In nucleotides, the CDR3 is TGCGCCAGCAGTGTAGCGGGAGAAGAGACCCAGTACTTC. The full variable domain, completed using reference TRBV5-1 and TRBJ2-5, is KAGVTQTPRYLIKTRGQQVTLSCSPISGHRSVSWYQQTPGQGLQFLFEYFSETQRNKGNFPGRFSGRQFSNSRSEMNVSTLELGDSALYLCASSVAGEETQYFGPGTRLLVL.

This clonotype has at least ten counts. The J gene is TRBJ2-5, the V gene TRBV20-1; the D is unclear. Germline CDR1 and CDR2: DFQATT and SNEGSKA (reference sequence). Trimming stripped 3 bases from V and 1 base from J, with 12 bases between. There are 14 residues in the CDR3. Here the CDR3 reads CSARRRSGQETQYF. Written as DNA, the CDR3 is TGCAGTGCTAGGCGTAGATCGGGCCAAGAGACCCAGTACTTC.

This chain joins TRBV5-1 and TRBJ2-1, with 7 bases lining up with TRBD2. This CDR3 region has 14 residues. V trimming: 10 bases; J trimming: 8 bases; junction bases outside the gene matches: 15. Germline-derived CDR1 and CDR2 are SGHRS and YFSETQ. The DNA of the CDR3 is TGCGCCTCTACCGTAGCGGGCCGCCGGCATGAGCAGTTCTTC. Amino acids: CASTVAGRRHEQFF.

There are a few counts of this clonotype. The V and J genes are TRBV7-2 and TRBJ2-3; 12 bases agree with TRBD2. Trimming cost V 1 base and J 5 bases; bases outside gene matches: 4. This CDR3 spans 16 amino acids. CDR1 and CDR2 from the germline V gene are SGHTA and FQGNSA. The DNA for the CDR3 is TGTGCCAGCAGCTTAGGGACTAGCGGGACGAAAGATACGCAGTATTTT. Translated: CASSLGTSGTKDTQYF. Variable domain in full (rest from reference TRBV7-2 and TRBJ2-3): GAGVSQSPSNKVTEKGKDVELRCDPISGHTALYWYRQSLGQGLEFLIYFQGNSAPDKSGLPSDRFSAERTGGSVSTLTIQRTQQEDSAVYLCASSLGTSGTKDTQYFGPGTRLTVL.

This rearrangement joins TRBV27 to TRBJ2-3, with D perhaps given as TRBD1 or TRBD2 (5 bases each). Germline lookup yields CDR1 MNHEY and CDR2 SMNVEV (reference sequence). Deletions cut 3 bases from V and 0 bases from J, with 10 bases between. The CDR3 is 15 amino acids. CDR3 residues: CASSLGTDSTDTQYF. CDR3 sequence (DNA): TGTGCCAGCAGTTTGGGGACCGATAGCACAGATACGCAGTATTTT.

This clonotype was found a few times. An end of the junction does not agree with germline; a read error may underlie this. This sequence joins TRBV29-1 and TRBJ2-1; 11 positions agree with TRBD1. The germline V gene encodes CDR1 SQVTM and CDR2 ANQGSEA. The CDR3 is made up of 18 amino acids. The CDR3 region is CSLVWGGTGTGGYNGQFF. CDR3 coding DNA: TGCAGCCTTGTGTGGGGGGGCACCGGGACAGGGGGATACAATGGGCAGTTCTTC.

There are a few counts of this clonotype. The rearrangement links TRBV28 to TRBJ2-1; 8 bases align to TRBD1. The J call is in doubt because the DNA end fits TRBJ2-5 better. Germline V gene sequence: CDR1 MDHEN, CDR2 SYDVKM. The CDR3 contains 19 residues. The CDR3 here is CASSQRMFRDRPLKETQYF. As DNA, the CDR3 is TGTGCCAGCAGTCAGCGCATGTTCCGGGACAGGCCACTTAAAGAGACCCAGTACTTC.

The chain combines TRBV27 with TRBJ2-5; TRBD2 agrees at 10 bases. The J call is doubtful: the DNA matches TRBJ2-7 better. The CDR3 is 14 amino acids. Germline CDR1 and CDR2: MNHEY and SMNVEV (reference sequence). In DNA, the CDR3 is TGTGCCAGCAGTCTAGCGGGAGTCCGTTACGAGCAGTACTTC. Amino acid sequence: CASSLAGVRYEQYF.

As DNA, the CDR3 is TGTGCCAGCAGCTCCCCCGCTAGCGGGGGGGCCAATGAGCAGTTCTTC. Encoded protein: CASSSPASGGANEQFF. The V gene is TRBV7-3, the J gene TRBJ2-1; 12 nucleotides align to TRBD2. CDR1 is SGHTA, CDR2 FQGTGA, per germline. CDR3 length equals 16 residues. V gave up 4 bases and J gave up 6 bases; unmatched junction bases: 7.

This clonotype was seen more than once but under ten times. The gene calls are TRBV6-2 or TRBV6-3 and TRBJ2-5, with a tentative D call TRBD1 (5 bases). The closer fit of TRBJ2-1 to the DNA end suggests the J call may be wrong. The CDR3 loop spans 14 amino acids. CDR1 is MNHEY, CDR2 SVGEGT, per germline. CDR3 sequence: CASMERGQGNEQFF. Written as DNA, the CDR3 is TGTGCCAGCATGGAGCGAGGCCAGGGTAATGAGCAGTTCTTC.

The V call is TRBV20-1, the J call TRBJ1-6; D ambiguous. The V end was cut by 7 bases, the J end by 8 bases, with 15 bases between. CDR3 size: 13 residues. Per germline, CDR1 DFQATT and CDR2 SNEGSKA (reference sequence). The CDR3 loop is CSGARTVDSPLHF. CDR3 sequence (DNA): TGCAGTGGAGCCCGGACCGTCGATTCACCCCTCCACTTT.

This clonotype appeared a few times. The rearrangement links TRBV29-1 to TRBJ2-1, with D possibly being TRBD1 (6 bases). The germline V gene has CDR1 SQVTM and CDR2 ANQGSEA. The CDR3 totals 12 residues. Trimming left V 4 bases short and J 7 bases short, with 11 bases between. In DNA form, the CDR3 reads TGCAGCGTTGGCCAGGGGTCGAATGAGCAGTTCTTC. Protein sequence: CSVGQGSNEQFF.

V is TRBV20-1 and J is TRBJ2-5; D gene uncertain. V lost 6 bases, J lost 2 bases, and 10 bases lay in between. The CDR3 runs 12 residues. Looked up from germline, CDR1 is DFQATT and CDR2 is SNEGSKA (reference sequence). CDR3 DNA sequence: TGCAGTGCAACCAAGGAGCAAGAGACCCAGTACTTC. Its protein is CSATKEQETQYF.

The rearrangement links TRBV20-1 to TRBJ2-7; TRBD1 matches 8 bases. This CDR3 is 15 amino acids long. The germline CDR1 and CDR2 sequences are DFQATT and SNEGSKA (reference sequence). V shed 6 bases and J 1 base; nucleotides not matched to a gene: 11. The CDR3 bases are TGCAGTGCGCGTTTCGGGGGACAGGCGTCCTACGAGCAGTACTTC. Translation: CSARFGGQASYEQYF.

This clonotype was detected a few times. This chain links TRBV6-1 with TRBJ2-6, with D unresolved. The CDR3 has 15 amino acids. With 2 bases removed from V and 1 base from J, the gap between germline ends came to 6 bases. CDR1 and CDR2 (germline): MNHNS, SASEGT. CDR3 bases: TGTGCCAGCAGTGAACCACGGTCTGGGGCCAACGTCCTGACTTTC. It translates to CASSEPRSGANVLTF.

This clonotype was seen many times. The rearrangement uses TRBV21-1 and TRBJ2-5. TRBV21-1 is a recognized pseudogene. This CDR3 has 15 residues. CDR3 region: CASSKTAGDQETQYF. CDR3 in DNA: TGTGCCAGCAGCAAAACCGCAGGAGATCAAGAGACCCAGTACTTC.

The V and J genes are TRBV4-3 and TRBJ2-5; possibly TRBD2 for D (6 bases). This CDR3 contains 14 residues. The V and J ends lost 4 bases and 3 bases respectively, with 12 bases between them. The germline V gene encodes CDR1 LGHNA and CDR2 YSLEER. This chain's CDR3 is CASSPGGLEETQYF. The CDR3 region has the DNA TGCGCCAGCAGCCCTGGAGGGCTGGAAGAGACCCAGTACTTC.